The table lists the clone carrying this T cell receptor (beta chain) with a few counts. Its cognate antigen is unknown. These data are taken from a study of T cells in Graves' hyperthyroidism and ophthalmopathy. Study-wide results and limits: In the analysis, a 13 V-J model separated ophthalmopathy from stable hyperthyroidism. Ophthalmopathy prediction by the model preceded onset by a median approximately six months.

Amplified TCR beta CDR3 regions came from RNA transcripts. HTBI primers were used for first-round RT-PCR of the TCR CDR3. TCRdb used MiXCR to reprocess the multiplex PCR reads, holding one entry per CDR3 protein. The table shows about 400,000 distinct CDR3 sequences, with 20% to 30% occurring only once. Trimming shortened V by 5 bases and J by 9 bases, and 8 bases separated the two germline ends. The CDR3 sequence is 11 residues long. CDR1 and CDR2 from the germline V gene are SEHNR and FQNEAQ (reference sequence). This sequence originates from a man aged 50 or older with Graves' hyperthyroidism. This rearrangement joins TRBV7-9 to TRBJ2-1, with D unclear. The sequenced sample consisted of blood. In DNA, the CDR3 is TGTGCCAGCAGCGAGCTTCGTGAGCAGTTCTTC. Its protein is CASSELREQFF.